The entry below describes one T cell receptor beta chain. Its antigen is unknown. J was trimmed by 3 bases and V by 1 base; bases with no gene match: 2. In germline, CDR1 is LNHDA, CDR2 SQIVND (reference sequence). The length of the CDR3 is 15 residues. Described treatment: 15 to 20 received Ad26.COV2.S at low or high dose, single or two shots; roughly five received placebo; per-sample allocation not given. The samples date from day 63 after the first vaccine or placebo injection. It was an adult aged 18-55 years in Boston who was the donor. As its vector, the vaccine had Ad26, which expressed Wuhan-strain SARS-CoV-2 spike. The sample is drawn from a study of Ad26.COV2.S vaccination and SARS-CoV-2 variants. Study-level findings and limits: Vaccinees displayed broader spike-specific TCR repertoires than placebo recipients.

The protocol was immunoSEQ multiplex PCR, while the TCRdb copy is restricted to in-frame clones and leaves out a portion. This table holds about 500,000 clones, approximately 90% found once. This receptor was taken from a person aged 18-60 years who received the Ad26.COV2.S COVID-19 vaccine or a placebo. The sample here was peripheral blood, taken in a trial of Ad26.COV2.S vaccine versus placebo. The chain recombines TRBV19 with TRBJ1-4, with 7 bases aligning to TRBD1. The CDR3 is CASSIGDRPNEKLFF. In nucleotides, the CDR3 is TGTGCCAGTAGTATAGGGGACAGACCTAATGAAAAACTGTTTTTT.